Sequencing of this TCR beta chain was carried out in a study of T cells after yellow fever vaccination. Study results and caveats: Booster samples showed a return of most primary-vaccination clones (around 96% CD4, about 85% CD8).

This clonotype was found many times. The antigen remains undetermined. Conversion of TCR transcripts into cDNA relied on 5'RACE template switching, which added a universal primer site and UMIs. TCRdb analysed the 5' RACE reads with MiXCR anew, one entry per CDR3 protein. The table records about 120,000 distinct CDR3 sequences, roughly 7.9% of them present only once. The V segment lost 4 bases and the J segment 7 bases; nucleotides outside the gene matches: 6. This CDR3 comprises 13 residues. Germline values: CDR1 SGHTA, CDR2 FQGTGA. The sequences come from CD4+ T cells sorted from PBMCs, collected approximately 40 days after the first yellow fever vaccination. This sequence joins TRBV7-3 and TRBJ1-1; 7 bases fit TRBD1. This TCR came from a young man who received the YFV17D yellow fever vaccine. This CDR3 reads CASSSDRDSEAFF. CDR3 sequence (DNA): TGTGCCAGCAGCTCTGACCGGGACAGTGAAGCTTTCTTT.